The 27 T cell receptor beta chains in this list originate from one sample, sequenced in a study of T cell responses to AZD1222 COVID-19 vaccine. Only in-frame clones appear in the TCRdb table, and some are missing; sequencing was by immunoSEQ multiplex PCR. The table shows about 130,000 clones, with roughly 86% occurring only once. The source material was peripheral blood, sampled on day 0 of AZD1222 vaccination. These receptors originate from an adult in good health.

The CDR3 loop is CASSPGRGGNTEAFF. The CDR3 bases are TGTGCCAGCAGCCCAGGGAGGGGCGGGAACACTGAAGCTTTCTTT. This chain links TRBV7-6 with TRBJ1-1; weak D call: TRBD1 (5 bases). Germline V gives CDR1 SGHVS, CDR2 FNYEAQ. The CDR3 extends over 15 amino acids. V shed 5 bases and J shed 1 base, with 14 bases lying between them.

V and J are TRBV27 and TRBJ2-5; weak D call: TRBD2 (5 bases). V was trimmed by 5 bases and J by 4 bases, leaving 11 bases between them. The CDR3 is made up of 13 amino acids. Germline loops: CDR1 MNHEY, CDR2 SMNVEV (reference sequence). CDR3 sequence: CASSRGKGETQYF. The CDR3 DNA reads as TGTGCCAGCAGTAGAGGGAAGGGAGAGACCCAGTACTTC.

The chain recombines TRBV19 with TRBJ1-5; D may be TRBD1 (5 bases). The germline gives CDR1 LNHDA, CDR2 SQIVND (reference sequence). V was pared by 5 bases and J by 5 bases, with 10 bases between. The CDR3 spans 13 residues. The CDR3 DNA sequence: TGTGCCAGTAGTCGTTGGGGGGATCAGCCCCAGCATTTT. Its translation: CASSRWGDQPQHF. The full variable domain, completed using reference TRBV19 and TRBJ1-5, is DGGITQSPKYLFRKEGQNVTLSCEQNLNHDAMYWYRQDPGQGLRLIYYSQIVNDFQKGDIAEGYSVSREKKESFPLTVTSAQKNPTAFYLCASSRWGDQPQHFGDGTRLSIL.

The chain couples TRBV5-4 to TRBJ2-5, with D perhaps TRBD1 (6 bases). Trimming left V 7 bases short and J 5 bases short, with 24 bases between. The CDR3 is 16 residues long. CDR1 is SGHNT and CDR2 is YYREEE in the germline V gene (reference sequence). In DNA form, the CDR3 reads TGTGCCAGCCAAACCCGGCGAGGGGGAACATTGGAGACCCAGTACTTC. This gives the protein CASQTRRGGTLETQYF. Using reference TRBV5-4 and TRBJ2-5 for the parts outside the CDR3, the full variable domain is ETGVTQSPTHLIKTRGQQVTLRCSSQSGHNTVSWYQQALGQGPQFIFQYYREEENGRGNFPPRFSGLQFPNYSSELNVNALELDDSALYLCASQTRRGGTLETQYFGPGTRLLVL.

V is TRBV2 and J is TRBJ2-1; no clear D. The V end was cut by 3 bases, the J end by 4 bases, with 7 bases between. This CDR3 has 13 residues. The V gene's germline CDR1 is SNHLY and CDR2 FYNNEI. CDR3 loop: CASSDRRYNEQFF. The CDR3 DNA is TGTGCCAGCAGTGACCGACGGTACAATGAGCAGTTCTTC.

CDR3 in amino acids: CASSVDRFTGELFF. The CDR3 DNA is TGTGCCAGCAGCGTAGATCGATTCACCGGGGAGCTGTTTTTT. The chain employs TRBV9 and TRBJ2-2; D not resolved. The CDR3 covers 14 residues. The germline CDR1 and CDR2 sequences are SGDLS and YYNGEE. The V and J ends lost 0 bases and 4 bases respectively, with 7 bases between them.

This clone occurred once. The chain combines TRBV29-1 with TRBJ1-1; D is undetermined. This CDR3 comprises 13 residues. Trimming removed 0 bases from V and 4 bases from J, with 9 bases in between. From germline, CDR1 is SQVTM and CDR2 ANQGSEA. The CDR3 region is CSVEERGGTEAFF. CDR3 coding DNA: TGCAGCGTTGAAGAGCGGGGAGGCACTGAAGCTTTCTTT.

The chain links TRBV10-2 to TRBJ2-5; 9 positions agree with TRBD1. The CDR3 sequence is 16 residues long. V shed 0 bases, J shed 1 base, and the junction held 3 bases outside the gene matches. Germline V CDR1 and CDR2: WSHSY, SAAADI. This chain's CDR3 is CASSESGQGFQETQYF. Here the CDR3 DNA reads TGCGCCAGCAGTGAGTCGGGACAGGGTTTCCAAGAGACCCAGTACTTC.

This chain's CDR3 is CASSLGPGEGNQPQHF. In DNA form, the CDR3 reads TGTGCCAGCAGCTTAGGACCAGGGGAGGGGAATCAGCCCCAGCATTTT. The chain links TRBV7-2 to TRBJ1-5, with D maybe TRBD1 (6 bases). The CDR3 is made up of 16 amino acids. Germline V lookup: CDR1 SGHTA, CDR2 FQGNSA. Trimming removed 1 base at V and 4 bases at J, with 14 bases between.

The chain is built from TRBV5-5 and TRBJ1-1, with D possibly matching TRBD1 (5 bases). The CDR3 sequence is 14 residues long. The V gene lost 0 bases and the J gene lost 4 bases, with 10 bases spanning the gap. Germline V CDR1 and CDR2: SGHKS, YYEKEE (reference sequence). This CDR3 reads CASSLGARGTEAFF. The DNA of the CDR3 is TGTGCCAGCAGCTTGGGGGCGAGGGGCACTGAAGCTTTCTTT.

Here the CDR3 reads CASSLGGQETQYF. CDR3 sequence (DNA): TGCGCCAGCAGCCTTGGGGGCCAAGAGACCCAGTACTTC. This chain connects TRBV5-1 to TRBJ2-5; D possibly matches TRBD1 or TRBD2 (5 bases each). Germline V gene lookup returns CDR1 SGHRS and CDR2 YFSETQ. V was clipped by 4 bases and J by 1 base, with 8 bases between them. The CDR3 loop spans 13 amino acids.

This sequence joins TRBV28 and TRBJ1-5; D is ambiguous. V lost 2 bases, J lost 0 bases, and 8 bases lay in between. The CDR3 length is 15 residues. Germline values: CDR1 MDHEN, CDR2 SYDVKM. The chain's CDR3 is CASSLDTDSNQPQHF. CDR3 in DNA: TGTGCCAGCAGTTTAGATACCGATAGCAATCAGCCCCAGCATTTT.

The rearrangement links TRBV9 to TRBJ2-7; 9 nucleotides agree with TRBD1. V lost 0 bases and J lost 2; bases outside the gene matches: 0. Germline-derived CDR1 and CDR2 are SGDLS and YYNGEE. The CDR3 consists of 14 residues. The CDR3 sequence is CASSVGTGAYEQYF. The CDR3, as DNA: TGTGCCAGCAGCGTAGGGACAGGGGCCTACGAGCAGTACTTC. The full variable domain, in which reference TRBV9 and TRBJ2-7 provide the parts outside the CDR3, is DSGVTQTPKHLITATGQRVTLRCSPRSGDLSVYWYQQSLDQGLQFLIQYYNGEERAKGNILERFSAQQFPDLHSELNLSSLELGDSALYFCASSVGTGAYEQYFGPGTRLTVT.

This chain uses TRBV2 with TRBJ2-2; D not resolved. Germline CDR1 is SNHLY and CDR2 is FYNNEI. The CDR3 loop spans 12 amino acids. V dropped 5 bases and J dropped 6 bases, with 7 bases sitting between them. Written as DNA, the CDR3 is TGTGCCAGCAGTAAGAATTCCGGGGAGCTGTTTTTT. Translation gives CASSKNSGELFF.

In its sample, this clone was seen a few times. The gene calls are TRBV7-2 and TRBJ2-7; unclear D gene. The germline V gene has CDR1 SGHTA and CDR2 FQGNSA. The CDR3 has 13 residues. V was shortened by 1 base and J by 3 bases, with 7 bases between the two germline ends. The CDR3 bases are TGTGCCAGCAGCTTAGGGCCGGACTACGAGCAGTACTTC. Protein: CASSLGPDYEQYF.

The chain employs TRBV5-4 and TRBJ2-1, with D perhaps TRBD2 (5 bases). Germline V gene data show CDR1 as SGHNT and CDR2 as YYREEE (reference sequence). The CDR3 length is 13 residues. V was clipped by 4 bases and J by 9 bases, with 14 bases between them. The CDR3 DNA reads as TGTGCCAGCAGCGATCCGGGCCGGGGTGAGCAGTTCTTC. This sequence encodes CASSDPGRGEQFF.

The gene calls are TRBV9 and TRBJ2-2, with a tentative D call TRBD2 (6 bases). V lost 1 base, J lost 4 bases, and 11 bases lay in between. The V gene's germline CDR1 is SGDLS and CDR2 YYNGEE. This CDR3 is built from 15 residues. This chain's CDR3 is CASSVFAGSTGELFF. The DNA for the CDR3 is TGTGCCAGCAGCGTATTTGCGGGGTCCACCGGGGAGCTGTTTTTT.

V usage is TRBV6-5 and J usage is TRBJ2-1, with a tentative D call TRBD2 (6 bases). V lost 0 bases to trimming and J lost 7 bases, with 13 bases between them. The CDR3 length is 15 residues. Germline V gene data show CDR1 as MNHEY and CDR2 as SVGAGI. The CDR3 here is CASSYSRLGLNEQFF. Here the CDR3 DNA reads TGTGCCAGCAGTTACTCGAGACTAGGGCTGAATGAGCAGTTCTTC.

The CDR3 DNA reads TGTGCCAGCAGCTATGGGCCCCTCTATGAGCAGTTCTTC. Protein: CASSYGPLYEQFF. V and J are TRBV7-3 and TRBJ2-1, with D unclear. CDR3 length: 13 residues. Germline V gives CDR1 SGHTA, CDR2 FQGTGA. Trimming left V 4 bases short and J 8 bases short, with 12 bases between.

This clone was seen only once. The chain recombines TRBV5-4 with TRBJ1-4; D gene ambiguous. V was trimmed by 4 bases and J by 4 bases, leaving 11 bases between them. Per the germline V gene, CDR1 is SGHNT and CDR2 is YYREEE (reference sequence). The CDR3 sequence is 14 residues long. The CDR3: CASSPGGGNEKLFF. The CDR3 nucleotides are TGTGCCAGCAGCCCCGGAGGTGGTAATGAAAAACTGTTTTTT.

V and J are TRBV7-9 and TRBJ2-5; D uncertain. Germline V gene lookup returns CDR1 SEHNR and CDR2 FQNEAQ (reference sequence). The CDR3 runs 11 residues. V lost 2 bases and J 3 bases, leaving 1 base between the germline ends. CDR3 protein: CASSLKETQYF. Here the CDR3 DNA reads TGTGCCAGCAGCTTAAAAGAGACCCAGTACTTC.

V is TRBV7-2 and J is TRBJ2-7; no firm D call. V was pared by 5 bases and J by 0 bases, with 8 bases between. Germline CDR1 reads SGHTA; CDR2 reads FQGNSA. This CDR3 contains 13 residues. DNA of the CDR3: TGTGCCAGCAGCCCGCCGAGCTCCTACGAGCAGTACTTC. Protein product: CASSPPSSYEQYF.

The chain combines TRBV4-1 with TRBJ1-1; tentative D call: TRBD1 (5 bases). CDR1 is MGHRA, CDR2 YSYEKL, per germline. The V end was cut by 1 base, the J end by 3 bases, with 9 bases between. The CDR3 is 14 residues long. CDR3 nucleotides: TGCGCCAGCAGCCAAGGAATCAGGGACACTGAAGCTTTCTTT. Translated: CASSQGIRDTEAFF.

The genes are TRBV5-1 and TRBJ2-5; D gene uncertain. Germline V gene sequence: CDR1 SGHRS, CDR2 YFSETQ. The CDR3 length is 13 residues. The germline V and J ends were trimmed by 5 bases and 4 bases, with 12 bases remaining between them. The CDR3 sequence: CASSMSGPETQYF. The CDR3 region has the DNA TGCGCCAGCAGTATGTCTGGGCCAGAGACCCAGTACTTC. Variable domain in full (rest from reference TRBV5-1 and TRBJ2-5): KAGVTQTPRYLIKTRGQQVTLSCSPISGHRSVSWYQQTPGQGLQFLFEYFSETQRNKGNFPGRFSGRQFSNSRSEMNVSTLELGDSALYLCASSMSGPETQYFGPGTRLLVL.

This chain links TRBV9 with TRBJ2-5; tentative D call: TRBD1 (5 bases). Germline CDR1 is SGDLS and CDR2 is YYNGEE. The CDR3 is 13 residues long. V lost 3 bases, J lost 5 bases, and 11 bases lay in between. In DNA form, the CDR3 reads TGTGCCAGCAGCGCCTATAAGGGGGAGACCCAGTACTTC. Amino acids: CASSAYKGETQYF.

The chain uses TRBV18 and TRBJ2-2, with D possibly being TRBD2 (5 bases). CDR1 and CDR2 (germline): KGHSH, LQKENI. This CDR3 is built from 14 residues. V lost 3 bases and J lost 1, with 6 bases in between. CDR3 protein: CASSPGVNTGELFF. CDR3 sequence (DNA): TGTGCCAGCTCACCCGGGGTGAACACCGGGGAGCTGTTTTTT.

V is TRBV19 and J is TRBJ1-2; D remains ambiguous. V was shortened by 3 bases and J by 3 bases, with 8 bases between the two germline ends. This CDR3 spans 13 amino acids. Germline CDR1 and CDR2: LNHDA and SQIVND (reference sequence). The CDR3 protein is CASSIELDYGYTF. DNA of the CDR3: TGTGCCAGTAGTATTGAATTGGACTATGGCTACACCTTC.